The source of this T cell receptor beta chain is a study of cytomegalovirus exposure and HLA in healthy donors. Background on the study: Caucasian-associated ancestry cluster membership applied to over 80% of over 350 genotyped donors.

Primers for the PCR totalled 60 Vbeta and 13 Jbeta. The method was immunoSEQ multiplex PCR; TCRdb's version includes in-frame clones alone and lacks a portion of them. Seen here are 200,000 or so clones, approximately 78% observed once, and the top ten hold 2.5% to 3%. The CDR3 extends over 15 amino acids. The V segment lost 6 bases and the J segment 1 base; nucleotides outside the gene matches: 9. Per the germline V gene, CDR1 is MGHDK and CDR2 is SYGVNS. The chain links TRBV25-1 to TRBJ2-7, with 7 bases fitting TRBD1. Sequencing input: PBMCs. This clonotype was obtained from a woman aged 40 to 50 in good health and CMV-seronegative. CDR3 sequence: CASSPPGTASYEQYF. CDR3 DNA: TGTGCCAGCAGCCCACCGGGGACAGCATCCTACGAGCAGTACTTC.